Each of the 27 T cell receptor beta chains below was sequenced from the same sample in a study of spatial heterogeneity in lung cancer. Documented time point: sample taken at primary tumor resection. TCRdb independently ran MiXCR on the 5' RACE reads; one entry per CDR3 protein. The data hold more than 60,000 distinct CDR3 sequences, with under 7.5% observed a single time. Sequenced here: PBMCs, sampled at surgery. Source of these receptors: a female donor with early-stage non-small cell lung cancer.

This clonotype was seen more than once but under ten times. The chain links TRBV3-1 to TRBJ2-5, with no clear D. Germline loops: CDR1 LGHDT, CDR2 YNNKEL (reference sequence). V lost 0 bases, J lost 5 bases, and 16 bases lay in between. This CDR3 region has 16 residues. CDR3 sequence (DNA): TGTGCCAGCAGCCAAGATTCCGGGCCGCCTGGGGAGACCCAGTACTTC. Its protein is CASSQDSGPPGETQYF.

This clonotype was counted many times. V usage is TRBV27 and J usage is TRBJ2-7, with TRBD1 matching 9 bases. The germline gives CDR1 MNHEY, CDR2 SMNVEV (reference sequence). Trimming cost V 3 bases and J 3 bases; bases outside gene matches: 6. This CDR3 spans 15 amino acids. This CDR3 reads CASSFGDREDYEQYF. In DNA, the CDR3 is TGTGCCAGCAGTTTTGGGGACAGGGAGGACTACGAGCAGTACTTC.

This clonotype turned up a few times. The chain has TRBV7-9 and TRBJ1-3; D unresolved. Germline CDR1 and CDR2: SEHNR and FQNEAQ (reference sequence). V gave up 3 bases and J gave up 0 bases, with 9 bases separating them. The CDR3 has 15 amino acids. DNA for the CDR3: TGTGCCAGCAGCTTCGACCGGAACTCTGGAAACACCATATATTTT. As protein: CASSFDRNSGNTIYF.

This clonotype has at least ten counts. The V and J genes are TRBV7-9 and TRBJ2-1; 12 bases are a match to TRBD2. Germline CDR1 SEHNR, CDR2 FQNEAQ (reference sequence). V was clipped by 1 base and J by 4 bases; unmatched bases: 2. The CDR3 covers 16 residues. CDR3 amino acids: CASSLDLAGGYNEQFF. CDR3 coding DNA: TGTGCCAGCAGCTTAGACCTAGCGGGGGGGTACAATGAGCAGTTCTTC.

This clonotype was seen only a few times. This rearrangement joins TRBV19 to TRBJ2-5, with 7 bases identical to TRBD1. Looked up from germline, CDR1 is LNHDA and CDR2 is SQIVND (reference sequence). The junction had 7 bases not matched to a gene; V was cut back by 4 bases and J by 2 bases. This CDR3 has 15 residues. Here the CDR3 DNA reads TGTGCCAGTAGTAGTGGGACAGCAATGCAAGAGACCCAGTACTTC. It encodes CASSSGTAMQETQYF.

This clonotype showed up many times. The genes are TRBV5-1 and TRBJ1-4; D possibly corresponds to TRBD1 (6 bases). Looked up from germline, CDR1 is SGHRS and CDR2 is YFSETQ. With 4 bases removed from V and 13 bases from J, the gap between germline ends came to 14 bases. The CDR3 spans 12 residues. CDR3: CASSANRAVLFF. The CDR3 coding sequence is TGCGCCAGCAGCGCCAACAGGGCGGTACTGTTTTTT. Full variable domain (rest looked up from reference TRBV5-1 and TRBJ1-4): KAGVTQTPRYLIKTRGQQVTLSCSPISGHRSVSWYQQTPGQGLQFLFEYFSETQRNKGNFPGRFSGRQFSNSRSEMNVSTLELGDSALYLCASSANRAVLFFGSGTQLSVL.

The V and J genes are TRBV5-1 and TRBJ2-3, with D hard to call. The CDR3 spans 15 residues. The germline CDR1 and CDR2 sequences are SGHRS and YFSETQ. V was trimmed by 0 bases and J by 4 bases, leaving 12 bases between them. DNA of the CDR3: TGCGCCAGCAGCTTGGGTACGGACCGCTCAGATACGCAGTATTTT. Translation: CASSLGTDRSDTQYF.

This chain joins TRBV6-6 and TRBJ1-6; D is ambiguous. Trimming took off 8 bases at V and 7 bases at J, with 15 bases between the two ends. Germline V gives CDR1 MNHNY, CDR2 SVGAGI (reference sequence). The CDR3 contains 14 residues. The chain's CDR3 is CASSQLRENSPLHF. The CDR3 coding sequence is TGTGCCAGCTCGCAACTACGGGAGAATTCACCCCTCCACTTT.

The chain is built from TRBV5-1 and TRBJ1-4; possibly TRBD1 for D (6 bases). This CDR3 is 15 amino acids long. From germline, CDR1 is SGHRS and CDR2 YFSETQ. V shed 4 bases and J shed 7 bases, with 17 bases lying between them. CDR3 nucleotide sequence: TGCGCCAGCAGCCAACTGGGGCAGGGGAGTGAAAAACTGTTTTTT. Its protein is CASSQLGQGSEKLFF.

This clonotype was detected ten times or more. This chain joins TRBV14 and TRBJ2-3; 7 bases fit TRBD2. CDR1 and CDR2 from the germline V gene are SGHDN and FVKESK. This CDR3 region has 14 residues. V lost 4 bases, J lost 1 base, and 2 bases stayed unmatched. CDR3 coding DNA: TGTGCCAGCAGCCGGCTAGCGGGCACAGATACGCAGTATTTT. This codes for CASSRLAGTDTQYF. Full variable domain (rest looked up from reference TRBV14 and TRBJ2-3): EAGVTQFPSHSVIEKGQTVTLRCDPISGHDNLYWYRRVMGKEIKFLLHFVKESKQDESGMPNNRFLAERTGGTYSTLKVQPAELEDSGVYFCASSRLAGTDTQYFGPGTRLTVL.

By share, this clonotype counts as medium-sized (0.01 to 0.1%). The J gene is TRBJ2-5, the V gene TRBV28; 11 bases map to TRBD2. The V and J ends lost 6 bases and 2 bases, in that order; junction bases with no gene match: 11. Germline values: CDR1 MDHEN, CDR2 SYDVKM. The CDR3 length is 17 residues. The CDR3 protein is CASSFALAGEGQETQYF. The CDR3 DNA reads as TGTGCCAGCAGCTTCGCACTAGCGGGAGAGGGACAAGAGACCCAGTACTTC.

At least ten counts were recorded for this clonotype. This chain links TRBV24-1 with TRBJ2-1, with 10 nucleotides matching TRBD1. With 1 base clipped from V and 5 bases from J, the junction kept 4 bases outside the gene matches. The length of the CDR3 is 16 residues. The germline V gene encodes CDR1 KGHDR and CDR2 SFDVKD. The CDR3 is CATSDLGGTGDNEQFF. The CDR3 DNA follows: TGTGCCACCAGTGATTTAGGGGGGACAGGGGACAATGAGCAGTTCTTC.

This clonotype was recorded at least ten times. The chain uses TRBV28 and TRBJ1-4, with a possible D match to TRBD1 (6 bases). This CDR3 comprises 15 residues. The V gene's germline CDR1 is MDHEN and CDR2 SYDVKM. V lost 6 bases and J 3 bases, leaving 14 bases between the germline ends. As DNA, the CDR3 is TGTGCCAGCAGGGGAGACAGGTCCCCTAATGAAAAACTGTTTTTT. The encoded protein is CASRGDRSPNEKLFF. The complete variable domain, with remaining parts taken from reference TRBV28 and TRBJ1-4, reads DVKVTQSSRYLVKRTGEKVFLECVQDMDHENMFWYRQDPGLGLRLIYFSYDVKMKEKGDIPEGYSVSREKKERFSLILESASTNQTSMYLCASRGDRSPNEKLFFGSGTQLSVL.

This clonotype has only a few counts. This chain connects TRBV5-4 to TRBJ2-5; D ambiguous. Per germline, CDR1 SGHNT and CDR2 YYREEE (reference sequence). V shed 0 bases and J shed 3 bases, with 9 bases lying between them. This CDR3 has 14 residues. The CDR3 sequence is CASSLVEYKETQYF. CDR3 bases: TGTGCCAGCAGCTTGGTGGAATACAAAGAGACCCAGTACTTC.

The chain joins TRBV7-9 to TRBJ2-1; D not certain. This CDR3 spans 14 amino acids. Germline CDR1 is SEHNR and CDR2 is FQNEAQ (reference sequence). Trimming took off 2 bases at V and 0 bases at J, with 5 bases between the two ends. The CDR3 DNA follows: TGTGCCAGCAGCTTACCTGGCTCCTACAATGAGCAGTTCTTC. Amino acids: CASSLPGSYNEQFF.

The chain recombines TRBV9 with TRBJ1-2; no reliable D call. The ends were cut back, 7 bases at V and 4 bases at J, with 8 bases in the middle. In germline, CDR1 is SGDLS, CDR2 YYNGEE. This CDR3 is 11 amino acids long. The CDR3 loop reads CASSSAYGYTF. The CDR3 DNA sequence: TGTGCCAGCTCCAGCGCCTATGGCTACACCTTC.

The V and J genes are TRBV7-9 and TRBJ2-4; TRBD1 or TRBD2 may be the D gene (7 bases each). The ends were cut back, 8 bases at V and 4 bases at J, with 15 bases in the middle. The V gene's germline CDR1 is SEHNR and CDR2 FQNEAQ (reference sequence). CDR3 length equals 14 residues. The CDR3 sequence is CASVQGGMKNIQYF. CDR3 DNA: TGTGCCAGCGTCCAGGGGGGGATGAAAAACATTCAGTACTTC.

This clonotype has a count of ten or more. J is TRBJ2-5 and V is TRBV18; 7 nucleotides line up with TRBD1. The CDR3 extends over 14 amino acids. Trimming removed 2 bases from V and 4 bases from J; junction bases left unmatched: 4. Germline V CDR1 and CDR2: KGHSH, LQKENI. The CDR3 DNA reads TGTGCCAGCTCACCAGCAGGGGGTATAGAGACCCAGTACTTC. This sequence encodes CASSPAGGIETQYF.

This clonotype was counted only a few times. CDR3 sequence (DNA): TGCGCCAGCAGCCCAGGGGGCCAAAACACCGGGGAGCTGTTTTTT. This encodes CASSPGGQNTGELFF. The chain combines TRBV5-1 with TRBJ2-2; 8 nucleotides align to TRBD1. CDR1 is SGHRS and CDR2 is YFSETQ in the germline V gene. CDR3 length: 15 residues. V shed 4 bases, J shed 2 bases, and the junction held 4 bases outside the gene matches.

This clonotype has just a few counts. The chain employs TRBV25-1 and TRBJ2-7; D is perhaps TRBD1 or TRBD2 (6 bases each). The germline V gene has CDR1 MGHDK and CDR2 SYGVNS. Trimming took 11 bases from V and 5 from J, leaving 13 bases between them. CDR3 length: 11 amino acids. CDR3 loop: CASRGGNEQYF. Here the CDR3 DNA reads TGTGCCTCAAGAGGGGGGAACGAGCAGTACTTC.

This clonotype appeared a few times. V is TRBV19 and J is TRBJ1-4; no reliable D call. Germline V gene lookup returns CDR1 LNHDA and CDR2 SQIVND (reference sequence). The CDR3 consists of 14 residues. V shed 3 bases and J shed 4 bases, with 9 bases lying between them. The CDR3: CASSMGYDNEKLFF. CDR3 sequence (DNA): TGTGCCAGTAGTATGGGATACGATAATGAAAAACTGTTTTTT.

This clonotype was recorded many times. The chain is built from TRBV2 and TRBJ2-5; no definite D call. Trimming left V 5 bases short and J 4 bases short, with 11 bases between. Germline V gene lookup returns CDR1 SNHLY and CDR2 FYNNEI. CDR3 size: 13 residues. The CDR3 is CASSIDSRETQYF. The DNA of the CDR3 is TGTGCCAGCAGTATCGATAGTCGAGAGACCCAGTACTTC.

CDR3 in DNA: TGTGCCAGCAGCTTCCCCGCCTTGAACACTGAAGCTTTCTTT. It is translated as CASSFPALNTEAFF. This sequence joins TRBV7-2 and TRBJ1-1; the D is unclear. CDR1 and CDR2 from the germline V gene are SGHTA and FQGNSA. There are 14 residues in the CDR3. Trimming took 3 bases from V and 0 from J, leaving 8 bases between them.

This clonotype has only a few counts. V is TRBV9 and J is TRBJ2-3; 8 nucleotides line up with TRBD2. The V gene's germline CDR1 is SGDLS and CDR2 YYNGEE. J lost 1 base, V lost 2 bases, and 0 bases had no gene match. The CDR3 runs 14 residues. CDR3 in amino acids: CASSVSGGTDTQYF. The CDR3 bases are TGTGCCAGCAGCGTTAGCGGGGGCACAGATACGCAGTATTTT.

This clonotype was counted between two and nine times. This chain uses TRBV5-1 with TRBJ2-3; D may match TRBD1 or TRBD2 (6 bases each). The length of the CDR3 is 15 residues. In germline, CDR1 is SGHRS, CDR2 YFSETQ. Trimming pared 4 bases from V and 0 bases from J, leaving 12 bases between. The CDR3 region has the DNA TGCGCCAGCAGCCCGGGGGCAGGGAGCACAGATACGCAGTATTTT. Its translation: CASSPGAGSTDTQYF.

This clonotype was recorded at least ten times. The rearrangement links TRBV12-3 or TRBV12-4 to TRBJ1-5, with D perhaps TRBD1 (5 bases). V lost 5 bases and J 4 bases, leaving 12 bases between the germline ends. The CDR3 sequence is 14 residues long. The CDR3 spells CASSLGRTNQPQHF. In DNA, the CDR3 is TGTGCCAGCAGTCTGGGACGGACTAATCAGCCCCAGCATTTT.

This clonotype appeared many times. The V and J genes are TRBV2 and TRBJ2-4, with 10 bases fitting TRBD2. The CDR3 runs 15 residues. CDR1 SNHLY and CDR2 FYNNEI come from the germline V gene. The ends lost 7 bases at V and 6 bases at J; junction bases unmatched: 9. The CDR3 DNA sequence: TGTGCCAGCATGGGAGCGGGAGGGCGTAGAAACATTCAGTACTTC. Protein: CASMGAGGRRNIQYF.